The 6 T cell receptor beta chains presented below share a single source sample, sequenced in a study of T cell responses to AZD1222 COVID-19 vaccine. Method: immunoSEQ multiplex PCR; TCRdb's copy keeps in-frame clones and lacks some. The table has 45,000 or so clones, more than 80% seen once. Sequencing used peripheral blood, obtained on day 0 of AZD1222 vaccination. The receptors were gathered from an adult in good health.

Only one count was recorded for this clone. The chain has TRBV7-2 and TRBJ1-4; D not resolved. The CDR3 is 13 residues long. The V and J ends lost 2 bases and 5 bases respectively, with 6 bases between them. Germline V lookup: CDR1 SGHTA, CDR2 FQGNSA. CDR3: CASSLWENEKLFF. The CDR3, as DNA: TGTGCCAGCAGCTTATGGGAGAATGAAAAACTGTTTTTT.

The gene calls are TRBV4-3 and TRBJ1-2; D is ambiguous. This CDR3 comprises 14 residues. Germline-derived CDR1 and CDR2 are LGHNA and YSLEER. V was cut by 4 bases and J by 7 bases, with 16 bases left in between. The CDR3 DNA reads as TGCGCCAGCAGCCCCTTGAGGGCGGAGGGTGGCTACACCTTC. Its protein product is CASSPLRAEGGYTF.

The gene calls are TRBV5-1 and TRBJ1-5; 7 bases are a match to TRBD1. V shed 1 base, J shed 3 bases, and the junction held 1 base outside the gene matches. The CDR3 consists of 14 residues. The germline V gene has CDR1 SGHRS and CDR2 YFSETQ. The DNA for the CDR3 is TGCGCCAGCAGCTTGCAGGGGGACAATCAGCCCCAGCATTTT. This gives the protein CASSLQGDNQPQHF.

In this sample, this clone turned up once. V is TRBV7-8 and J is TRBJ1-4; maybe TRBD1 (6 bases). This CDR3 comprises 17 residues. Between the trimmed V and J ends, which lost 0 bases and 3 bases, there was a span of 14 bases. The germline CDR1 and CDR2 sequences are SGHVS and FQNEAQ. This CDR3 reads CASSLAPQGLANEKLFF. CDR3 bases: TGTGCCAGCAGCTTAGCGCCACAGGGCTTAGCTAATGAAAAACTGTTTTTT.

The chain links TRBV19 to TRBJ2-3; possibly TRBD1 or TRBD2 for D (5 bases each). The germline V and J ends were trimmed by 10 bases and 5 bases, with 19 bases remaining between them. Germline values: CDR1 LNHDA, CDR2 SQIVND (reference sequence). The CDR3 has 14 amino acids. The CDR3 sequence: CATLSGGGRDTQYF. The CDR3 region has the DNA TGTGCCACCCTTAGTGGTGGGGGAAGAGATACGCAGTATTTT.

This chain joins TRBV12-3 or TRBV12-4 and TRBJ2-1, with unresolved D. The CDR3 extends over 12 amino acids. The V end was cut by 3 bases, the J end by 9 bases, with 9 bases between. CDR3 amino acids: CASSFTDFEQFF. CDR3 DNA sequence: TGTGCCAGCAGTTTTACAGATTTTGAGCAGTTCTTC.